This passage covers 18 T cell receptor beta chains from one sample sequenced in a study of blood T cell repertoires in COVID-19. Method: immunoSEQ multiplex PCR; TCRdb's copy keeps in-frame clones and lacks some. The sample has 100,000 to 150,000 clones; less than 90% are singletons. Specimen: peripheral blood. These receptor sequences come from a man in his 60s with acute or convalescent COVID-19.

The genes are TRBV5-1 and TRBJ1-1; D ambiguous. The V end was cut by 4 bases, the J end by 1 base, with 11 bases between. The CDR3 spans 14 residues. Germline assignment: CDR1 SGHRS and CDR2 YFSETQ. The CDR3: CASSGGFRNTEAFF. The CDR3 bases are TGCGCCAGCAGCGGAGGGTTCCGGAACACTGAAGCTTTCTTT.

The genes are TRBV19 and TRBJ2-6; D might be TRBD1 (6 bases). The V end lost 7 bases, the J end lost 2 bases, and 12 bases lay between the germline ends. In germline, CDR1 is LNHDA, CDR2 SQIVND (reference sequence). This CDR3 is 15 amino acids long. The CDR3: CASKQGMTGANVLTF. The CDR3 nucleotides read TGTGCCAGTAAACAGGGAATGACTGGGGCCAACGTCCTGACTTTC.

The chain uses TRBV10-2 and TRBJ1-5; 7 bases are a match to TRBD1. Germline V CDR1 and CDR2: WSHSY, SAAADI. The junction had 2 bases not matched to a gene; V was cut back by 2 bases and J by 4 bases. The length of the CDR3 is 14 residues. Here the CDR3 reads CASSERTGNQPQHF. The CDR3 nucleotides are TGCGCCAGCAGTGAGAGGACAGGTAATCAGCCCCAGCATTTT.

This clone was seen a single time. This chain uses TRBV11-2 with TRBJ2-1; 9 positions agree with TRBD2. This CDR3 contains 16 residues. Germline values: CDR1 SGHAT, CDR2 FQNNGV. The trim removed 3 bases at V and 4 bases at J, leaving 7 bases unmatched. In nucleotides, the CDR3 is TGTGCCAGCAGCTTGACAGCGGGAGGCTTTTACAATGAGCAGTTCTTC. Protein: CASSLTAGGFYNEQFF.

This chain uses TRBV18 with TRBJ1-1; D remains ambiguous. From germline, CDR1 is KGHSH and CDR2 LQKENI. Trimming cost V 6 bases and J 3 bases, with 11 bases left between them. The CDR3 runs to 13 residues. CDR3 region: CASSEVRDTEAFF. CDR3 nucleotide sequence: TGTGCCAGCTCCGAGGTTCGGGACACTGAAGCTTTCTTT.

This chain uses TRBV3-1 (or the pseudogene TRBV3-2) with TRBJ1-2; D unresolved. The germline V gene has CDR1 LGHDT and CDR2 YNNKEL (reference sequence). The CDR3 length is 13 residues. V dropped 3 bases and J dropped 8 bases, with 13 bases sitting between them. CDR3 sequence: CASSQVPGEGYTF. DNA for the CDR3: TGTGCCAGCAGCCAGGTGCCAGGCGAGGGCTACACCTTC.

The rearrangement joins TRBV28 to TRBJ2-1, with TRBD1 identical over 7 bases. Germline V CDR1 and CDR2: MDHEN, SYDVKM. The CDR3 is made up of 14 amino acids. V lost 6 bases to trimming and J lost 7 bases; unmatched junction nucleotides: 9. The CDR3 loop reads CASRPLSRGNEQFF. Here the CDR3 DNA reads TGTGCCAGCAGGCCCTTGTCCAGGGGGAATGAGCAGTTCTTC.

The chain is built from TRBV7-9 and TRBJ1-1; 7 nucleotides line up with TRBD1. The CDR3 is made up of 17 amino acids. CDR1 and CDR2 (germline): SEHNR, FQNEAQ (reference sequence). V lost 4 bases to trimming and J lost 5 bases; unmatched junction nucleotides: 16. Here the CDR3 DNA reads TGTGCCAGCAGCTCGCCCGACCACCCCGACAGGGCTACTGAAGCTTTCTTT. This gives the protein CASSSPDHPDRATEAFF.

The genes are TRBV10-3 and TRBJ2-7; 7 bases are shared with TRBD2. V lost 6 bases, J lost 5 bases, and 10 bases stayed unmatched. Germline V CDR1 and CDR2: ENHRY, SYGVKD. This CDR3 comprises 14 residues. The CDR3 nucleotides are TGTGCCATCAGACCTCCCGGGAGGACGAACGAGCAGTACTTC. Translating it yields CAIRPPGRTNEQYF.

This chain uses TRBV7-3 with TRBJ2-5, with TRBD2 matching over 8 bases. The ends lost 2 bases at V and 2 bases at J; junction bases unmatched: 10. Germline values: CDR1 SGHTA, CDR2 FQGTGA. This CDR3 has 17 amino acids. CDR3 amino acids: CASSLRLPSGRQETQYF. CDR3 nucleotide sequence: TGTGCCAGCAGCTTACGGCTTCCTAGCGGGCGTCAAGAGACCCAGTACTTC.

The genes are TRBV6-5 and TRBJ1-1; 8 bases align to TRBD1. Germline assignment: CDR1 MNHEY and CDR2 SVGAGI. V gave up 6 bases and J gave up 2 bases; unmatched junction bases: 5. The CDR3 is made up of 14 amino acids. CDR3 sequence reads: CASRRQGPNTEAFF. CDR3 in DNA: TGTGCCAGCAGACGACAGGGGCCCAACACTGAAGCTTTCTTT.

This chain uses TRBV30 with TRBJ2-1, with D tentatively TRBD2 (6 bases). The CDR3 has 16 amino acids. Between the trimmed V and J ends, which lost 5 bases and 1 base, there was a span of 18 bases. Per germline, CDR1 GTSNPN and CDR2 SVGIG (reference sequence). DNA of the CDR3: TGTGCCTGGGGCCCTTACGCGGGACCATCCTACAATGAGCAGTTCTTC. This sequence encodes CAWGPYAGPSYNEQFF.

For this clone: Different DNA sequences within this sample yield the same CDR3. The chain combines TRBV6-1 with TRBJ1-5; D not resolved. V gave up 3 bases and J gave up 0 bases, with 9 bases separating them. Germline CDR1 MNHNS, CDR2 SASEGT. This CDR3 has 15 amino acids. Written as DNA, the CDR3 is TGTGCCAGCAGTGATAACGGGTATAGCAATCAGCCCCAGCATTTT. Its translation is CASSDNGYSNQPQHF.

The V and J genes are TRBV6-5 and TRBJ2-3; TRBD2 aligns across 10 bases. CDR1 and CDR2 from the germline V gene are MNHEY and SVGAGI. V lost 6 bases to trimming and J lost 4 bases; unmatched junction nucleotides: 4. The CDR3 is 14 amino acids. The CDR3 spells CASRLAGGSDTQYF. CDR3 nucleotide sequence: TGTGCCAGCAGGTTAGCGGGGGGCTCAGATACGCAGTATTTT.

The chain couples TRBV21-1 to TRBJ1-2; the DNA was not compared with TRBD1, the D call given in the table. TRBV21-1 is a listed pseudogene. CDR3 length: 12 residues. CDR3: CASSRGHKGYTF. In DNA form, the CDR3 reads TGTGCCAGCAGCAGGGGGCATAAAGGCTACACCTTC.

This rearrangement joins TRBV2 to TRBJ2-3; D perhaps matches TRBD2 (6 bases). Germline V gene sequence: CDR1 SNHLY, CDR2 FYNNEI. V was cut by 6 bases and J by 0 bases, with 13 bases left in between. This CDR3 is built from 15 residues. CDR3: CASSFRRVSTDTQYF. In nucleotides, the CDR3 is TGTGCCAGCAGCTTCAGGAGGGTTAGCACAGATACGCAGTATTTT.

J is TRBJ2-3 and V is TRBV3-1 (or the pseudogene TRBV3-2); the match to TRBD1 covers 7 bases. CDR3 length: 15 amino acids. Germline-derived CDR1 and CDR2 are LGHDT and YNNKEL (reference sequence). Trimming took 5 bases from V and 3 from J; bases not matched to a gene: 8. CDR3 sequence: CASSIKGQITDTQYF. Here the CDR3 DNA reads TGTGCCAGCAGCATTAAGGGACAGATAACAGATACGCAGTATTTT.

The V gene is TRBV3-1 (or the pseudogene TRBV3-2), the J gene TRBJ2-7; TRBD1 agrees at 7 bases. The ends lost 2 bases at V and 4 bases at J; junction bases unmatched: 8. Germline-derived CDR1 and CDR2 are LGHDT and YNNKEL (reference sequence). This CDR3 is built from 15 residues. This chain's CDR3 is CASSQPGTVGYEQYF. CDR3 coding DNA: TGTGCCAGCAGCCAACCCGGGACAGTTGGTTACGAGCAGTACTTC.